These T cell receptor beta chains were read from a single sample in a study of blood T cell repertoires in COVID-19. Profiling relied on immunoSEQ multiplex PCR, and the TCRdb table lists in-frame clones only, not all of them. The sample includes about 320,000 clones, roughly 87% of them seen just once. Sequencing was performed on PBMCs or T cells enriched from blood (not recorded which). The receptor source for this set is a woman under 30 who had recovered from COVID-19. CDR3s include the opening cysteine and the closing phenylalanine or tryptophan. The order of the fields is D gene, J gene, V gene, clone size, CDR3 protein, CDR3 DNA. The D gene is left open where the match is weak. Not every row has a clone size; where given, it reads once, few, many or a size class.

d_gene: TRBD1
j_gene: TRBJ2-7
v_gene: TRBV3-1/TRBV3-2
abundance: -
CDR3aa: CASSPGTGVYEQYF
CDR3nt: TGTGCCAGCAGCCCCGGGACAGGGGTTTACGAGCAGTACTTC

d_gene: -
j_gene: TRBJ2-2
v_gene: TRBV5-4
abundance: -
CDR3aa: CASSLVRSSGELFF
CDR3nt: TGTGCCAGCAGCTTGGTGCGGAGCTCCGGGGAGCTGTTTTTT

d_gene: -
j_gene: TRBJ1-6
v_gene: TRBV2
abundance: -
CDR3aa: CASSEYAGVNSPLHF
CDR3nt: TGTGCCAGCAGTGAATACGCCGGGGTAAATTCACCCCTCCACTTT

d_gene: -
j_gene: TRBJ2-3
v_gene: TRBV11-2
abundance: -
CDR3aa: CASSLGAGSTDTQYF
CDR3nt: TGTGCCAGCAGCTTAGGGGCCGGTAGCACAGATACGCAGTATTTT

d_gene: -
j_gene: TRBJ1-2
v_gene: TRBV7-2
abundance: -
CDR3aa: CASSPLWDMSYSSYGYTF
CDR3nt: TGTGCCAGCAGTCCCTTGTGGGACATGTCCTATAGCTCCTATGGCTACACCTTC

d_gene: TRBD1
j_gene: TRBJ2-2
v_gene: TRBV9
abundance: -
CDR3aa: CASSSLQGAGELFF
CDR3nt: TGTGCCAGCAGTTCCCTCCAGGGGGCCGGGGAGCTGTTTTTT

d_gene: -
j_gene: TRBJ2-2
v_gene: TRBV12-3/TRBV12-4
abundance: -
CDR3aa: CASSLVRGLFF
CDR3nt: TGTGCCAGCAGTTTAGTTCGGGGGCTGTTTTTT

d_gene: TRBD1
j_gene: TRBJ2-3
v_gene: TRBV18
abundance: -
CDR3aa: CASSPPGTESQYF
CDR3nt: TGTGCCAGCTCACCACCGGGGACAGAATCGCAGTATTTT

d_gene: TRBD2
j_gene: TRBJ2-7
v_gene: TRBV13
abundance: medium-sized
CDR3aa: CASRHKGGWTEQYF
CDR3nt: TGTGCCAGCAGGCACAAGGGAGGGTGGACCGAGCAGTACTTC

d_gene: TRBD1
j_gene: TRBJ1-2
v_gene: TRBV7-2
abundance: few
CDR3aa: CASSPRDSNYGYTF
CDR3nt: TGTGCCAGCAGCCCAAGGGACAGCAACTATGGCTACACCTTC

d_gene: -
j_gene: TRBJ2-3
v_gene: TRBV7-2
abundance: once
CDR3aa: CASSHQTRASTDTQYF
CDR3nt: TGTGCCAGCAGCCATCAAACGAGAGCTAGCACAGATACGCAGTATTTT

d_gene: -
j_gene: TRBJ1-1
v_gene: TRBV5-1
abundance: -
CDR3aa: CASTPDTRGGNTEAFF
CDR3nt: TGCGCCAGCACCCCGGACACCCGAGGCGGCAACACTGAAGCTTTCTTT

d_gene: -
j_gene: TRBJ1-1
v_gene: TRBV21-1
abundance: -
CDR3aa: CASSNTGEDAEAFF
CDR3nt: TGTGCCAGCAGCAACACCGGGGAAGATGCTGAAGCTTTCTTT

d_gene: TRBD1
j_gene: TRBJ2-3
v_gene: TRBV27
abundance: -
CDR3aa: CASSFRGLRSTTQYF
CDR3nt: TGTGCCAGCAGTTTCAGGGGGCTTCGATCCACTACGCAGTATTTT

d_gene: -
j_gene: TRBJ1-2
v_gene: TRBV7-3
abundance: -
CDR3aa: CASSLTDRQSTF
CDR3nt: TGTGCCAGCAGCTTGACAGACAGGCAGTCCACCTTC

d_gene: TRBD2
j_gene: TRBJ2-3
v_gene: TRBV7-6
abundance: -
CDR3aa: CASSEASGRTDTQYF
CDR3nt: TGTGCCAGCAGCGAGGCTAGCGGGCGCACAGATACGCAGTATTTT

d_gene: -
j_gene: TRBJ1-2
v_gene: TRBV15
abundance: -
CDR3aa: CATSREKGVSYGYTF
CDR3nt: TGTGCCACCAGCAGAGAGAAAGGGGTCAGCTATGGCTACACCTTC

d_gene: TRBD2
j_gene: TRBJ2-5
v_gene: TRBV18
abundance: -
CDR3aa: CASSSLAGLETQYF
CDR3nt: TGTGCCAGCTCGTCCCTAGCGGGATTGGAGACCCAGTACTTC

d_gene: -
j_gene: TRBJ2-1
v_gene: TRBV28
abundance: -
CDR3aa: CARREDWQFF
CDR3nt: TGTGCCAGGAGGGAGGATTGGCAGTTCTTC

d_gene: TRBD1
j_gene: TRBJ2-2
v_gene: TRBV20-1
abundance: -
CDR3aa: CSASKGAVGSDTGELFF
CDR3nt: TGCAGTGCTAGTAAGGGGGCTGTGGGGTCGGACACCGGGGAGCTGTTTTTT

d_gene: -
j_gene: TRBJ1-5
v_gene: TRBV2
abundance: few
CDR3aa: CASSEGAIQPQHF
CDR3nt: TGTGCCAGCAGTGAGGGGGCCATTCAGCCCCAGCATTTT

d_gene: TRBD1
j_gene: TRBJ1-5
v_gene: TRBV28
abundance: -
CDR3aa: CASSLGWGTGNQPQHF
CDR3nt: TGTGCCAGCAGCCTCGGTTGGGGGACAGGGAATCAGCCCCAGCATTTT

d_gene: TRBD1
j_gene: TRBJ1-2
v_gene: TRBV2
abundance: -
CDR3aa: CASSRTDRGDGYTF
CDR3nt: TGTGCCAGCAGCAGAACGGACAGGGGGGATGGCTACACCTTC

d_gene: -
j_gene: TRBJ1-2
v_gene: TRBV4-1
abundance: -
CDR3aa: CASSQVIPGTRPGRVTNYGYTF
CDR3nt: TGCGCCAGCAGCCAAGTTATTCCCGGAACGCGCCCGGGCAGGGTCACCAACTATGGCTACACCTTC

d_gene: TRBD2
j_gene: TRBJ2-5
v_gene: TRBV2
abundance: -
CDR3aa: CASSGLAGGNQETQYF
CDR3nt: TGTGCCAGCAGCGGACTAGCGGGGGGGAACCAAGAGACCCAGTACTTC

d_gene: TRBD1
j_gene: TRBJ1-2
v_gene: TRBV12-3/TRBV12-4
abundance: -
CDR3aa: CASTRQGSYGYTF
CDR3nt: TGTGCCAGCACCCGACAGGGGTCCTATGGCTACACCTTC

d_gene: TRBD1
j_gene: TRBJ1-5
v_gene: TRBV29-1
abundance: -
CDR3aa: CSVGTGGQPQHF
CDR3nt: TGCAGCGTTGGGACAGGGGGTCAGCCCCAGCATTTT

d_gene: -
j_gene: TRBJ1-1
v_gene: TRBV19
abundance: -
CDR3aa: CATLNWGDEAFF
CDR3nt: TGTGCCACCCTAAATTGGGGAGATGAAGCTTTCTTT

d_gene: -
j_gene: TRBJ1-1
v_gene: TRBV27
abundance: -
CDR3aa: CASRSYRSNTEAFF
CDR3nt: TGTGCCAGCAGGTCATATAGGAGTAACACTGAAGCTTTCTTT

d_gene: -
j_gene: TRBJ2-3
v_gene: TRBV11-2
abundance: many
CDR3aa: CASSLLLPQYF
CDR3nt: TGTGCCAGCAGCCTACTCCTCCCACAGTATTTT

d_gene: TRBD1
j_gene: TRBJ1-1
v_gene: TRBV3-1/TRBV3-2
abundance: -
CDR3aa: CASRGTGRTEAFF
CDR3nt: TGTGCCAGTAGAGGGACAGGTCGAACTGAAGCTTTCTTT

d_gene: TRBD1
j_gene: TRBJ2-6
v_gene: TRBV7-3
abundance: -
CDR3aa: CASSVQGTGANVLTF
CDR3nt: TGTGCCAGCAGCGTACAGGGGACTGGGGCCAACGTCCTGACTTTC

d_gene: -
j_gene: TRBJ2-1
v_gene: TRBV9
abundance: -
CDR3aa: CASSVAQGKDSYNEQFF
CDR3nt: TGTGCCAGCAGCGTAGCTCAGGGGAAGGATTCCTACAATGAGCAGTTCTTC

d_gene: -
j_gene: TRBJ1-1
v_gene: TRBV19
abundance: -
CDR3aa: CASSIPPSTEAFF
CDR3nt: TGTGCCAGTAGTATCCCTCCGAGCACTGAAGCTTTCTTT

d_gene: -
j_gene: TRBJ2-7
v_gene: TRBV7-2
abundance: once
CDR3aa: CASSFRQIGGQYF
CDR3nt: TGTGCCAGCAGCTTTCGACAGATCGGGGGGCAGTACTTC

d_gene: TRBD2
j_gene: TRBJ2-3
v_gene: TRBV18
abundance: -
CDR3aa: CASSSRREGGYSTDTQYF
CDR3nt: TGTGCCAGCTCATCTCGTAGGGAGGGCGGATACTCCACAGATACGCAGTATTTT

d_gene: -
j_gene: TRBJ1-5
v_gene: TRBV6-2/TRBV6-3
abundance: -
CDR3aa: CASSQIGSSLNQPQHF
CDR3nt: TGTGCCAGCAGTCAAATCGGGTCGTCCCTTAATCAGCCCCAGCATTTT

d_gene: TRBD1
j_gene: TRBJ1-1
v_gene: TRBV6-5
abundance: once
CDR3aa: CASRLSQGGSTEAFF
CDR3nt: TGTGCCAGCAGACTTTCCCAGGGGGGAAGCACTGAAGCTTTCTTT

d_gene: -
j_gene: TRBJ2-7
v_gene: TRBV18
abundance: -
CDR3aa: CASSPGTSYEQYF
CDR3nt: TGTGCCAGCTCACCAGGGACAAGCTACGAGCAGTACTTC

d_gene: -
j_gene: TRBJ1-2
v_gene: TRBV11-2
abundance: -
CDR3aa: CASSLGGGGAYGYTF
CDR3nt: TGTGCCAGCAGCTTAGGCGGGGGGGGCGCATATGGCTACACCTTC

d_gene: TRBD1
j_gene: TRBJ2-2
v_gene: TRBV5-6
abundance: -
CDR3aa: CASSSYTGTDTTGELFF
CDR3nt: TGTGCCAGCAGTTCATATACCGGGACAGATACCACCGGGGAGCTGTTTTTT

d_gene: TRBD1
j_gene: TRBJ2-5
v_gene: TRBV5-5
abundance: -
CDR3aa: CASSPGGGQGETQYF
CDR3nt: TGTGCCAGCAGCCCCGGCGGGGGACAGGGGGAGACCCAGTACTTC

d_gene: -
j_gene: TRBJ1-1
v_gene: TRBV5-4
abundance: -
CDR3aa: CASSGAGGPNTEAFF
CDR3nt: TGTGCCAGCAGCGGGGCGGGGGGCCCAAACACTGAAGCTTTCTTT

d_gene: TRBD2
j_gene: TRBJ2-5
v_gene: TRBV4-2
abundance: -
CDR3aa: CASSQVSSSGGSETQYF
CDR3nt: TGTGCCAGCAGCCAAGTCTCGTCTAGCGGGGGGAGTGAGACCCAGTACTTC

d_gene: -
j_gene: TRBJ1-1
v_gene: TRBV3-1/TRBV3-2
abundance: -
CDR3aa: CASSQGGGAYTEAFF
CDR3nt: TGTGCCAGCAGCCAAGGGGGGGGCGCGTATACTGAAGCTTTCTTT

d_gene: TRBD2
j_gene: TRBJ2-3
v_gene: TRBV6-2/TRBV6-3
abundance: -
CDR3aa: CASSDSGDSTDTQYF
CDR3nt: TGTGCCAGCAGCGATAGCGGGGACAGCACAGATACGCAGTATTTT